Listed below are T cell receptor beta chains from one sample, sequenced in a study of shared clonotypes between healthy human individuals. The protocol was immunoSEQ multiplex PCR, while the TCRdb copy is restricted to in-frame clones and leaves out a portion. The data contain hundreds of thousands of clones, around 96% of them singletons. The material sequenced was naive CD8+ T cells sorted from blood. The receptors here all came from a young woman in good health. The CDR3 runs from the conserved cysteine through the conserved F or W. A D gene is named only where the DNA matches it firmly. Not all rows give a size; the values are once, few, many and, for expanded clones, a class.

TGTGCCAGCAGCCCCCCGGGACTAGCGGTTCATGAGCAGTTCTTC CASSPPGLAVHEQFF TRBJ2-1 TRBD2 TRBV11-2 NA
TGTGCCAGTAGTATCCTCGCGGGGGCCCCTGAAGCTTTCTTT CASSILAGAPEAFF TRBJ1-1 NA TRBV19 NA
TGTGCCAGCAGTAGGTTGTTCGAGGGACTGGGTGAAAAACTGTTTTTT CASSRLFEGLGEKLFF TRBJ1-4 NA TRBV2 NA
TGTGCCAGCAGCTTAGTTTCCTACGAGCAGTACTTC CASSLVSYEQYF TRBJ2-7 NA TRBV7-8 NA
TGTGCCAGCAGCGGGGCCGGGACTAGCCGTGGTGAGCAGTTCTTC CASSGAGTSRGEQFF TRBJ2-1 TRBD2 TRBV9 NA
TGTGCCAGCAGTGGAGGAGAGACCCAGTACTTC CASSGGETQYF TRBJ2-5 NA TRBV28 NA
TGTGCCGGGGGCCCGTCTCCAGGGGGCAGGCAGCCCCAGCATTTT CAGGPSPGGRQPQHF TRBJ1-5 TRBD1 TRBV19 NA
TGTGCCAGCAACCAGCGGGGAAGCTCCTACGAGCAGTACTTC CASNQRGSSYEQYF TRBJ2-7 NA TRBV21-1 once
TGTGCCAGCAGGGCTACAATCTACGAGCAGTACTTC CASRATIYEQYF TRBJ2-7 NA TRBV5-8 NA
TGTGCCTGGAGTCCCGGGGGGTTCAACACCGGGGAGCTGTTTTTT CAWSPGGFNTGELFF TRBJ2-2 TRBD2 TRBV30 NA
TGTGCCAGCAGCGTAGAGGGACTAGCTTCCTACGAGCAGTACTTC CASSVEGLASYEQYF TRBJ2-7 TRBD2 TRBV9 NA
TGTGCCAGCATGAAGGCGTACGAGCAGTACTTC CASMKAYEQYF TRBJ2-7 NA TRBV2 once
TGTGCCAGTAGTATAGATGTGGGATACAATGAGCAGTTCTTC CASSIDVGYNEQFF TRBJ2-1 NA TRBV19 NA
TGTGCCAGCAGCTATGCGGGACGAAACACCGGGGAGCTGTTTTTT CASSYAGRNTGELFF TRBJ2-2 NA TRBV7-9 NA
TGTGCCAGCAGTTACTCGAACAGGGACCCCTACGAGCAGTACTTC CASSYSNRDPYEQYF TRBJ2-7 NA TRBV6-5 NA
TGTGCCAGCCGCCTAGCTGGTCACAATGAGCAGTTCTTC CASRLAGHNEQFF TRBJ2-1 NA TRBV11-2 NA
TGTGCCAGCAGTGAACAGGGGGGACACTATGGCTACACCTTC CASSEQGGHYGYTF TRBJ1-2 TRBD1 TRBV6-1 NA
TGTGCCGCGACGGGAGGGCCGATCTATGAGCAGTTCTTC CAATGGPIYEQFF TRBJ2-1 TRBD2 TRBV19 NA